Listed below are T cell receptor beta chains from one sample, sequenced in a study of T cells in localized non-small cell lung cancer. Clones were sequenced by immunoSEQ multiplex PCR, and TCRdb holds only the in-frame ones, with some missing. The repertoire holds 10,000 to 13,000 clones, roughly half seen once, with around 4% in the top ten. The sequencing here drew on lymph node tissue, taken before any cancer treatment. The source is a woman aged 40-69 years with stage II squamous cell lung carcinoma. Each CDR3 is given with its conserved first and last residue. The D gene is left open where the match is weak. Size values are once, few and many counts, or a class for expanded clones, and some rows have none.

len,d_gene,v_gene,j_gene,abundance,CDR3aa,CDR3nt
14,NA,TRBV18,TRBJ1-2,NA,CASSPGQNNYGYTF,TGTGCCAGCTCACCGGGACAAAATAACTATGGCTACACCTTC
15,NA,TRBV6-8,TRBJ2-7,NA,CASSYFQEPVYEQYF,TGTGCCAGCAGTTACTTTCAAGAACCCGTTTACGAGCAGTACTTC
14,TRBD1,TRBV10-3,TRBJ1-4,NA,CAISEGQGYEKLFF,TGTGCCATCAGTGAGGGACAGGGGTATGAAAAACTGTTTTTT
16,NA,TRBV23-1,TRBJ2-1,NA,CASSLAVGGSYNEQFF,TGCGCCAGCAGCTTAGCGGTTGGGGGCTCCTACAATGAGCAGTTCTTC
15,NA,TRBV11-3,TRBJ1-5,NA,CASSPTGSRNQPQHF,TGTGCCAGCAGCCCGACAGGATCTCGTAATCAGCCCCAGCATTTT
13,NA,TRBV30,TRBJ1-1,NA,CAWRFIMNTEAFF,TGTGCCTGGAGGTTTATCATGAACACTGAAGCTTTCTTT
15,TRBD1,TRBV30,TRBJ1-2,NA,CAWSRRDSYYYGYTF,TGTGCCTGGAGTAGACGGGACAGCTACTATTATGGCTACACCTTC
16,TRBD2,TRBV11-3,TRBJ2-1,NA,CASSLGTSGSLSEQFF,TGTGCCAGCAGCTTAGGGACTAGCGGGAGTCTTAGTGAGCAGTTCTTC
16,NA,TRBV5-1,TRBJ1-4,NA,CASSSRAGATNEKLFF,TGCGCCAGCAGCTCCCGGGCAGGGGCAACTAATGAAAAACTGTTTTTT
13,TRBD1,TRBV6-8,TRBJ1-5,few,CASSDRAYQPQHF,TGTGCCAGCAGTGACAGGGCCTATCAGCCCCAGCATTTT
14,NA,TRBV15,TRBJ1-2,NA,CATSLDLGSNGYTF,TGTGCCACCAGCTTAGACCTGGGTTCGAATGGCTACACCTTC
13,TRBD1,TRBV6-8,TRBJ2-5,few,CASSTRGLETQYF,TGTGCCAGCAGTACCAGGGGGCTGGAGACCCAGTACTTC
15,TRBD1,TRBV4-1,TRBJ2-1,few,CASSPSGQGPNEQFF,TGCGCCAGCAGCCCATCGGGACAGGGACCCAATGAGCAGTTCTTC
14,NA,TRBV11-3,TRBJ1-5,few,CASSLEQGNQPQHF,TGTGCCAGCAGCCTGGAACAGGGCAATCAGCCCCAGCATTTT
15,NA,TRBV19,TRBJ2-2,NA,CASTPIGPSTGELFF,TGTGCCAGTACCCCCATAGGTCCGAGCACCGGGGAGCTGTTTTTT
14,TRBD1,TRBV28,TRBJ1-5,few,CASSGTGSSQPQHF,TGTGCCAGCAGTGGGACAGGGAGCAGTCAGCCCCAGCATTTT
13,NA,TRBV28,TRBJ1-2,NA,CASIKGANYGYTF,TGTGCCAGCATCAAGGGAGCTAACTATGGCTACACCTTC
16,NA,TRBV6-8,TRBJ1-2,NA,CASSSPGRVSGGGYTF,TGTGCCAGCAGTTCCCCAGGACGGGTATCGGGAGGTGGCTACACCTTC
15,NA,TRBV6-8,TRBJ2-7,NA,CASSDKFGGTYEQYF,TGTGCCAGCAGTGATAAGTTTGGGGGAACCTACGAGCAGTACTTC
15,NA,TRBV1,TRBJ1-3,NA,CASSQRWGTGNTIYF,NA
17,TRBD2,TRBV11-3,TRBJ2-3,NA,CASSLAGGIPSTDTQYF,TGTGCCAGCAGCTTGGCCGGGGGGATTCCAAGCACAGATACGCAGTATTTT
15,NA,TRBV11-1,TRBJ1-1,few,CASSLESALNTEAFF,TGTGCCAGCAGCTTAGAGTCGGCCTTGAACACTGAAGCTTTCTTT
16,TRBD1,TRBV6-8,TRBJ1-5,NA,CASSYSRDRVDQPQHF,TGTGCCAGCAGTTACTCACGAGACAGGGTGGATCAGCCCCAGCATTTT
14,NA,TRBV1,TRBJ1-2,NA,CASSQGTGNYGYTF,TGCGCCAGCAGCCAAGGGACGGGGAACTATGGCTACACCTTC
13,TRBD1,TRBV19,TRBJ1-1,NA,CASSMDRATEAFF,TGTGCCAGTAGTATGGACAGGGCCACTGAAGCTTTCTTT
14,TRBD1,TRBV9,TRBJ1-1,NA,CASSTRTGSGEAFF,TGTGCCAGCAGCACCCGGACAGGCAGCGGTGAAGCTTTCTTT
15,NA,TRBV11-3,TRBJ1-5,few,CASSAGTNSNQPQHF,TGTGCCAGCAGCGCCGGGACAAATAGCAATCAGCCCCAGCATTTT
16,NA,TRBV7-5,TRBJ1-2,few,CASSQVGTGANYGYTF,NA
13,NA,TRBV6-8,TRBJ1-2,NA,CASSAGQPDGYTF,TGTGCCAGCAGTGCTGGACAGCCCGATGGCTACACCTTC
14,TRBD1,TRBV6-7,TRBJ1-5,NA,CASSFGQGEQPQHF,TGTGCCAGCAGTTTTGGACAGGGGGAACAGCCCCAGCATTTT
14,NA,TRBV9,TRBJ1-2,NA,CASRVVWGIYGYTF,TGTGCCAGCAGAGTCGTCTGGGGCATCTATGGCTACACCTTC
13,NA,TRBV14,TRBJ1-4,once,CASSPTRLGKLFF,TGTGCCAGCAGCCCTACCAGGTTAGGAAAACTGTTTTTT
16,TRBD1,TRBV11-3,TRBJ1-3,NA,CASSFTGVGLGNTIYF,TGTGCCAGCAGCTTTACAGGGGTAGGACTTGGAAACACCATATATTTT
14,NA,TRBV11-3,TRBJ1-6,few,CASSLVVGSSPLHF,TGTGCCAGCAGCTTGGTGGTGGGGAGTTCACCCCTCCACTTT
13,NA,TRBV30,TRBJ2-3,NA,CAWSTRRGDTQYF,TGTGCCTGGAGTACCCGCCGGGGGGATACGCAGTATTTT
16,NA,TRBV9,TRBJ1-1,NA,CASNLGTSQFNTEAFF,TGTGCCAGCAACCTCGGGACATCGCAATTCAACACTGAAGCTTTCTTT
14,NA,TRBV5-1,TRBJ2-7,NA,CASSLWGGSYEQYF,TGCGCCAGCAGCTTGTGGGGTGGCTCCTACGAGCAGTACTTC
19,TRBD1,TRBV19,TRBJ2-6,NA,CASRENPQGAPSGANVLTF,TGTGCCAGTAGGGAAAATCCTCAGGGGGCGCCTTCTGGGGCCAACGTCCTGACTTTC
15,NA,TRBV11-3,TRBJ1-4,NA,CASSQLQGTNEKLFF,TGTGCCAGCAGCCAACTTCAGGGGACTAATGAAAAACTGTTTTTT
17,TRBD1,TRBV5-1,TRBJ1-4,NA,CASRNPGQGKGNEKLFF,TGCGCCAGCAGGAACCCGGGACAGGGGAAAGGGAATGAAAAACTGTTTTTT
14,NA,TRBV14,TRBJ1-3,NA,CASSSYMPGNTIYF,TGTGCCAGCAGCTCCTATATGCCTGGAAACACCATATATTTT
13,NA,TRBV29-1,TRBJ1-2,NA,CSVEQPTLYGYTF,TGCAGCGTTGAGCAACCGACTCTCTATGGCTACACCTTC
13,NA,TRBV2,TRBJ1-4,NA,CASGRQANEKLFF,TGTGCCAGCGGGCGTCAGGCTAATGAAAAACTGTTTTTT
17,NA,TRBV7-1,TRBJ1-3,NA,CASSSQFRRGSGNTIYF,TGTGCCAGCAGCTCCCAGTTTCGCAGGGGCTCTGGAAACACCATATATTTT
14,TRBD1,TRBV11-3,TRBJ1-1,NA,CASSLTGGNTEAFF,TGTGCCAGCAGCTTGACAGGGGGAAACACTGAAGCTTTCTTT
17,TRBD1,TRBV11-3,TRBJ1-2,medium-sized,CASSLLGQGATVYGYTF,TGTGCCAGCAGCTTGCTCGGACAGGGGGCTACGGTGTATGGCTACACCTTC
15,NA,TRBV11-3,TRBJ2-7,few,CASSALGLLGYEQYF,TGTGCCAGCAGCGCCTTGGGGCTTCTAGGCTACGAGCAGTACTTC